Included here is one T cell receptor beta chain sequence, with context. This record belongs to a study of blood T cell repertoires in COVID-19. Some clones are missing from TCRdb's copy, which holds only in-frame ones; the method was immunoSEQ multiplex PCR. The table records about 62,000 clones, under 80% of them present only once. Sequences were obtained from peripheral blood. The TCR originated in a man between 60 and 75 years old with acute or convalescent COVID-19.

The DNA for the CDR3 is TGTGCCAGCAGCATATTACAAAACACCGGGGAGCTGTTTTTT. It codes for CASSILQNTGELFF. The chain recombines TRBV2 with TRBJ2-2; D is ambiguous. Trimming took off 6 bases at V and 2 bases at J, with 10 bases between the two ends. CDR1 is SNHLY and CDR2 is FYNNEI in the germline V gene. This CDR3 comprises 14 residues. Full variable domain (missing parts from reference TRBV2 and TRBJ2-2): EPEVTQTPSHQVTQMGQEVILRCVPISNHLYFYWYRQILGQKVEFLVSFYNNEISEKSEIFDDQFSVERPDGSNFTLKIRSTKLEDSAMYFCASSILQNTGELFFGEGSRLTVL.